Below are 10 T cell receptor beta chains sequenced from a single sample in a study of T cell responses to AZD1222 COVID-19 vaccine. TCRdb's table, derived via immunoSEQ multiplex PCR, lists solely in-frame clones and lacks some. Among about 170,000 clones, roughly 92% were seen once, and the ten largest hold 1.6%. The sample consisted of peripheral blood, taken on day 0 of AZD1222 vaccination. The receptors here all came from an adult in good health.

The chain uses TRBV9 and TRBJ2-3, with 11 bases identical to TRBD2. Germline V gene lookup returns CDR1 SGDLS and CDR2 YYNGEE. The CDR3 contains 15 residues. The V gene end was trimmed by 4 bases and the J gene end by 2 bases; junction bases not matched to a gene: 3. The CDR3 region has the DNA TGTGCCAGCAGCCTAGCGGGGGGCTTCACAGATACGCAGTATTTT. Amino acid sequence: CASSLAGGFTDTQYF.

This rearrangement joins TRBV27 to TRBJ1-5; D remains ambiguous. V lost 6 bases and J 1 base, leaving 10 bases between the germline ends. Germline-derived CDR1 and CDR2 are MNHEY and SMNVEV (reference sequence). The CDR3 is 14 amino acids. CDR3 in amino acids: CASRDGRSNQPQHF. The CDR3 DNA is TGTGCCAGCAGGGACGGAAGGAGCAATCAGCCCCAGCATTTT.

The chain joins TRBV2 to TRBJ2-7, with 9 nucleotides matching TRBD2. The CDR3 runs 16 residues. V gave up 4 bases and J gave up 2 bases; unmatched junction bases: 9. Germline V gene lookup returns CDR1 SNHLY and CDR2 FYNNEI. CDR3 in DNA: TGTGCCAGCAGTGGCAAGTCGACTAGCGGTGCCTACGAGCAGTACTTC. It codes for CASSGKSTSGAYEQYF. Together with reference TRBV2 and TRBJ2-7, the CDR3 gives the full variable domain: EPEVTQTPSHQVTQMGQEVILRCVPISNHLYFYWYRQILGQKVEFLVSFYNNEISEKSEIFDDQFSVERPDGSNFTLKIRSTKLEDSAMYFCASSGKSTSGAYEQYFGPGTRLTVT.

The chain employs TRBV18 and TRBJ1-5, with unresolved D. Germline CDR1 is KGHSH and CDR2 is LQKENI. Trimming removed 2 bases from V and 0 bases from J, with 8 bases in between. CDR3 length: 15 residues. CDR3 region: CASSPAGPSNQPQHF. In DNA, the CDR3 is TGTGCCAGCTCACCAGCCGGGCCTAGCAATCAGCCCCAGCATTTT.

J is TRBJ2-2 and V is TRBV5-1, with TRBD1 as a possible D gene (5 bases). CDR3 length equals 15 residues. Germline CDR1 and CDR2: SGHRS and YFSETQ. V lost 3 bases to trimming and J lost 1 base, with 10 bases between them. In nucleotides, the CDR3 is TGCGCCAGCAGCTATTACGACAGGAACACCGGGGAGCTGTTTTTT. Protein sequence: CASSYYDRNTGELFF.

The chain carries TRBV4-3 and TRBJ2-7, with D hard to call. The CDR3 totals 15 residues. Germline CDR1 LGHNA, CDR2 YSLEER. V was shortened by 0 bases and J by 7 bases, with 16 bases between the two germline ends. The CDR3 loop is CASSQDWLGRREQYF. The CDR3 DNA reads as TGCGCCAGCAGCCAAGATTGGTTAGGCAGAAGGGAGCAGTACTTC.

V usage is TRBV30 and J usage is TRBJ1-3, with D uncertain. This CDR3 spans 14 amino acids. In germline, CDR1 is GTSNPN, CDR2 SVGIG (reference sequence). The ends were cut back, 2 bases at V and 2 bases at J, with 10 bases in the middle. The CDR3 reads CAWSIGAAGNTIYF. In DNA form, the CDR3 reads TGTGCCTGGAGTATAGGAGCAGCTGGAAACACCATATATTTT.

The chain has TRBV6-2 or TRBV6-3 and TRBJ1-1, with no clear D. Trimming stripped 5 bases from V and 8 bases from J, with 15 bases between. The CDR3 length is 13 residues. The germline CDR1 and CDR2 sequences are MNHEY and SVGEGT. CDR3 sequence (DNA): TGTGCCAGCAGTCTGGGCCGAGGCAAGGAAGCTTTCTTT. Its translation is CASSLGRGKEAFF.

This chain links TRBV19 with TRBJ1-5, with TRBD1 matching 8 bases. Trimming at V came to 2 bases and at J to 4 bases, leaving 10 bases not matched to a gene. Looked up from germline, CDR1 is LNHDA and CDR2 is SQIVND (reference sequence). This CDR3 has 17 amino acids. The DNA of the CDR3 is TGTGCCAGTAGTATACAAATGGCTGGGACAGGAAATCAGCCCCAGCATTTT. Residues: CASSIQMAGTGNQPQHF.

The rearrangement joins TRBV28 to TRBJ1-5; 7 bases match TRBD1. The ends lost 7 bases at V and 6 bases at J; junction bases unmatched: 9. This CDR3 comprises 14 residues. CDR1 is MDHEN and CDR2 is SYDVKM in the germline V gene. The CDR3 DNA reads as TGTGCCAGCAAGGGAGGGGGCAGGAGTCAGCCCCAGCATTTT. As protein: CASKGGGRSQPQHF.